A single sample gave rise to the 22 T cell receptor beta chains below, sequenced in a study of cytomegalovirus exposure and HLA in healthy donors. Amplification used 60 Vbeta primers and 13 Jbeta primers. The repertoire was sequenced with immunoSEQ multiplex PCR; TCRdb's copy has only in-frame clones and lacks some. The sample includes some 150,000 clones, approximately 80% of them seen just once. Specimen: PBMCs. These receptors were taken from a man between 18 and 29 years old in good health and CMV-seropositive.

This clone was detected only a few times. The CDR3 spells CSGVYNEQFF. The CDR3 DNA sequence: TGCAGCGGAGTGTACAATGAGCAGTTCTTC. The rearrangement uses TRBV29-1 and TRBJ2-1; no clear D gene. This CDR3 has 10 residues. Germline V gene sequence: CDR1 SQVTM, CDR2 ANQGSEA. V lost 7 bases and J 4 bases, leaving 5 bases between the germline ends.

This chain connects TRBV5-1 to TRBJ1-5; 9 bases line up with TRBD1. Germline CDR1 is SGHRS and CDR2 is YFSETQ. This CDR3 comprises 15 residues. Trimming removed 2 bases from V and 3 bases from J; junction bases left unmatched: 3. The CDR3 sequence is CASSLGDRVNQPQHF. The CDR3 bases are TGCGCCAGCAGCTTAGGGGACAGGGTCAATCAGCCCCAGCATTTT.

This clone was seen only once. This chain connects TRBV2 to TRBJ2-7; 7 bases fit TRBD2. This CDR3 is 15 amino acids long. After removal of 7 bases from V and 0 bases from J, the junction contained 9 bases not matched to a gene. From germline, CDR1 is SNHLY and CDR2 FYNNEI. The CDR3 DNA is TGTGCCAGCAAATACGGACTAGTCTTCTCCTACGAGCAGTACTTC. Translating it yields CASKYGLVFSYEQYF.

The rearrangement joins TRBV4-2 to TRBJ1-5; TRBD1 agrees at 7 bases. The germline V gene has CDR1 LGHNA and CDR2 YNFKEQ. The CDR3 is 18 residues long. V gave up 1 base and J gave up 4 bases; unmatched junction bases: 13. This CDR3 is CASSQGGAGQMFNQPQHF. In DNA, the CDR3 is TGTGCCAGCAGCCAAGGGGGGGCGGGACAGATGTTTAATCAGCCCCAGCATTTT.

The chain's CDR3 is CSVGEGAAFF. The CDR3 region has the DNA TGCAGCGTTGGTGAGGGCGCAGCTTTCTTT. The chain carries TRBV29-1 and TRBJ1-1; D not certain. Trimming pared 4 bases from V and 10 bases from J, leaving 10 bases between. CDR1 and CDR2 from the germline V gene are SQVTM and ANQGSEA. The CDR3 has 10 amino acids. Using reference TRBV29-1 and TRBJ1-1 for the parts outside the CDR3, the full variable domain is SAVISQKPSRDICQRGTSLTIQCQVDSQVTMMFWYRQQPGQSLTLIATANQGSEATYESGFVIDKFPISRPNLTFSTLTVSNMSPEDSSIYLCSVGEGAAFFGQGTRLTVV.

The rearrangement joins TRBV7-2 to TRBJ1-1; TRBD1 matches 7 bases. V lost 5 bases to trimming and J lost 3 bases; unmatched junction nucleotides: 3. The CDR3 is 13 residues long. Germline V lookup: CDR1 SGHTA, CDR2 FQGNSA. The CDR3 sequence is CASSRDRDTEAFF. In DNA form, the CDR3 reads TGTGCCAGCAGCCGAGACAGGGACACTGAAGCTTTCTTT.

This chain connects TRBV6-5 to TRBJ1-2, with D tentatively TRBD1 (5 bases). Germline CDR1 MNHEY, CDR2 SVGAGI. The CDR3 has 14 residues. The ends were cut back, 6 bases at V and 0 bases at J, with 11 bases in the middle. The CDR3 loop is CASRPGLPNYGYTF. The CDR3 DNA reads as TGTGCCAGCAGGCCGGGACTCCCTAACTATGGCTACACCTTC.

The V gene is TRBV25-1, the J gene TRBJ2-1; 7 bases agree with TRBD1. The J segment lost 7 bases and the V segment lost 5 bases, leaving 5 bases of the junction unmatched. This CDR3 is built from 13 residues. Germline lookup yields CDR1 MGHDK and CDR2 SYGVNS. This CDR3 is CASSQQGRNEQFF. CDR3 DNA: TGTGCCAGCAGTCAACAGGGGAGAAATGAGCAGTTCTTC.

CDR3 in DNA: TGTGCCAGCAGCTTAGGACCCAGGGGGACTGAAGCTTTCTTT. It is translated as CASSLGPRGTEAFF. This chain connects TRBV7-3 to TRBJ1-1; TRBD1 aligns across 7 bases. The germline CDR1 and CDR2 sequences are SGHTA and FQGTGA. The CDR3 is 14 residues long. Trimming at V came to 2 bases and at J to 5 bases, leaving 5 bases not matched to a gene.

This clone appeared a few times. The J gene is TRBJ2-5, the V gene TRBV6-1; 11 bases fit TRBD2. The CDR3 loop spans 16 amino acids. CDR1 and CDR2 (germline): MNHNS, SASEGT. V was clipped by 4 bases and J by 5 bases; unmatched bases: 9. In DNA form, the CDR3 reads TGTGCCAGCAGTGCTACTAGCGGGGGAGGTGGGGAGACCCAGTACTTC. It translates to CASSATSGGGGETQYF.

This clone was detected only once. J is TRBJ2-3 and V is TRBV5-1, with 8 bases lining up with TRBD1. Germline loops: CDR1 SGHRS, CDR2 YFSETQ. V lost 4 bases and J lost 2; bases outside the gene matches: 9. This CDR3 spans 16 amino acids. CDR3 amino acids: CASSPNWDRLTDTQYF. The CDR3 DNA reads TGCGCCAGCAGCCCCAACTGGGACAGGCTCACAGATACGCAGTATTTT. The full variable domain, rest sourced from reference TRBV5-1 and TRBJ2-3, is KAGVTQTPRYLIKTRGQQVTLSCSPISGHRSVSWYQQTPGQGLQFLFEYFSETQRNKGNFPGRFSGRQFSNSRSEMNVSTLELGDSALYLCASSPNWDRLTDTQYFGPGTRLTVL.

CDR3 amino acids: CASSLHAGVSYEQYF. In DNA form, the CDR3 reads TGTGCCAGCAGCTTACACGCAGGGGTGTCCTACGAGCAGTACTTC. The rearrangement joins TRBV7-9 to TRBJ2-7; D perhaps matches TRBD1 (6 bases). Trimming pared 2 bases from V and 1 base from J, leaving 12 bases between. The CDR3 runs to 15 residues. The V gene's germline CDR1 is SEHNR and CDR2 FQNEAQ (reference sequence). Supplemented by reference TRBV7-9 and TRBJ2-7, the full variable domain reads DTGVSQNPRHKITKRGQNVTFRCDPISEHNRLYWYRQTLGQGPEFLTYFQNEAQLEKSRLLSDRFSAERPKGSFSTLEIQRTEQGDSAMYLCASSLHAGVSYEQYFGPGTRLTVT.

This clone was observed a single time. CDR3 nucleotide sequence: TGTGCCAGCAGCGTAGCGTTCGCGGAGCGGGGCTACAATGAGCAGTTCTTC. This gives the protein CASSVAFAERGYNEQFF. The chain employs TRBV9 and TRBJ2-1, with TRBD2 matching 7 bases. Germline CDR1 and CDR2: SGDLS and YYNGEE. The trim removed 0 bases at V and 3 bases at J, leaving 9 bases unmatched. CDR3 length: 17 residues.

The rearrangement uses TRBV9 and TRBJ2-1; 9 bases match TRBD1. Per the germline V gene, CDR1 is SGDLS and CDR2 is YYNGEE. The CDR3 is 17 amino acids. The junction had 14 bases not matched to a gene; V was cut back by 4 bases and J by 6 bases. The CDR3 nucleotides are TGTGCCAGCAGCAGAGGGACAGGGTTTTTAGGGTCCAATGAGCAGTTCTTC. This gives the protein CASSRGTGFLGSNEQFF.

DNA for the CDR3: TGCGCCAGCAGCTTGGGGAGCGGCTCCTACAATGAGCAGTTCTTC. Residues: CASSLGSGSYNEQFF. This chain links TRBV5-1 with TRBJ2-1; maybe TRBD2 (5 bases). The V and J ends lost 0 bases and 0 bases respectively, with 7 bases between them. CDR1 and CDR2 from the germline V gene are SGHRS and YFSETQ. This CDR3 contains 15 residues.

Turning to this clone: This same CDR3 is encoded by further DNA sequences in the sample. V and J are TRBV9 and TRBJ2-1; the match to TRBD1 covers 8 bases. Germline-derived CDR1 and CDR2 are SGDLS and YYNGEE. This CDR3 has 16 residues. Trimming at V came to 4 bases and at J to 0 bases, leaving 6 bases not matched to a gene. This CDR3 is CASSTRTGSSYNEQFF. In DNA, the CDR3 is TGTGCCAGCAGCACAAGGACAGGGAGCTCCTACAATGAGCAGTTCTTC.

The genes are TRBV29-1 and TRBJ1-2, with a weak D call TRBD1 (5 bases). CDR1 SQVTM and CDR2 ANQGSEA come from the germline V gene. CDR3 size: 13 residues. Trimming shortened V by 7 bases and J by 5 bases, and 17 bases separated the two germline ends. In DNA, the CDR3 is TGCAGCGCCCAAAGGCGCAGGGATTATGGCTACACCTTC. Amino acids: CSAQRRRDYGYTF.

This clone showed up just a few times. V gene TRBV7-2 combines with J gene TRBJ2-3; TRBD2 agrees at 8 bases. CDR3 length: 15 amino acids. V lost 5 bases to trimming and J lost 2 bases; unmatched junction nucleotides: 6. Looked up from germline, CDR1 is SGHTA and CDR2 is FQGNSA. CDR3 nucleotides: TGTGCCAGCAGCGCAGTAGCGGGAAACACAGATACGCAGTATTTT. Translating it yields CASSAVAGNTDTQYF.

CDR3: CASSLYGTANSPLHF. The CDR3, as DNA: TGTGCCAGCAGCTTATACGGGACAGCTAATTCACCCCTCCACTTT. The chain links TRBV11-2 to TRBJ1-6, with TRBD1 matching over 7 bases. There are 15 residues in the CDR3. Germline trimming cut 2 bases from V and 6 bases from J; bases unmatched to any gene: 4. The germline V gene has CDR1 SGHAT and CDR2 FQNNGV.

The V and J genes are TRBV11-1 and TRBJ1-3; D is possibly TRBD1 (6 bases). The CDR3 length is 17 residues. CDR1 is SGHAT and CDR2 is FQDESV in the germline V gene (reference sequence). The ends were cut back, 5 bases at V and 0 bases at J, with 17 bases in the middle. DNA of the CDR3: TGTGCCAGCAGCCTACCGGGACATCCGAGCTCTGGAAACACCATATATTTT. Its translation: CASSLPGHPSSGNTIYF.

The V and J genes are TRBV15 and TRBJ1-2, with 10 bases lining up with TRBD1. V gave up 3 bases and J gave up 4 bases; unmatched junction bases: 5. Germline lookup yields CDR1 LNHNV and CDR2 YYDKDF (reference sequence). This CDR3 is 15 amino acids long. CDR3 sequence reads: CATSRAGTGAYGYTF. The CDR3 nucleotides are TGTGCCACCAGCAGGGCCGGGACAGGGGCCTATGGCTACACCTTC.

The chain is built from TRBV18 and TRBJ2-5; a possible D gene is TRBD2 (5 bases). V was cut by 3 bases and J by 5 bases, with 16 bases left in between. The CDR3 extends over 15 amino acids. From germline, CDR1 is KGHSH and CDR2 LQKENI. The DNA of the CDR3 is TGTGCCAGCTCACCCGACTTGAGCGGCTGGGAGACCCAGTACTTC. Protein: CASSPDLSGWETQYF.